This T cell receptor (beta chain) stems from a study of beta chain features in type 1 diabetes. Study-wide background: Comparable age, gender and cell yields were observed in patients relative to healthy donors. General study points: Compared to healthy donors, patients appeared to have naive, central memory and Treg TCRB repertoires that were more alike.

This clone was detected only a few times. Its target is unknown. Investigators reverse transcribed all isolated RNA, so they sequenced expressed TCRB transcripts. Sequenced by immunoSEQ multiplex PCR; TCRdb stores in-frame clones only, minus some. The table lists 120,000 to 150,000 clones, about 44% of them singletons, with roughly 0.4% in the top ten. CDR1 is KGHSY and CDR2 is FQNENV in the germline V gene. Between the trimmed V and J ends, which lost 9 bases and 6 bases, there was a span of 21 bases. The CDR3 consists of 15 residues. Sequencing used Tregs from blood. This sequence joins TRBV16 and TRBJ2-1; tentatively, D is TRBD2 (5 bases). The clonotype comes from a man aged 18 to 35 in good health. The DNA of the CDR3 is TGTGCCAGTACTCCTGTGGAGGCATACGGCAATGAGCAGTTCTTC. Its protein is CASTPVEAYGNEQFF.